This T cell receptor beta chain was observed in a study of T cell changes during pregnancy in multiple sclerosis. TCRdb's copy holds only in-frame clones and misses some; the assay was immunoSEQ multiplex PCR. The sample lists about 41,000 clones, approximately 90% occurring once. This TCR was recovered from a female donor with multiple sclerosis, enrolled in a pregnancy study. The sample in question was CD4+ T cells from peripheral blood mononuclear cells, obtained in the first trimester of pregnancy.

In nucleotides, the CDR3 is TGTGCCAGCAGCTTGGAGCGGGGGCGGAACACTGAAGCTTTCTTT. Its translation: CASSLERGRNTEAFF. The V call is TRBV5-4, the J call TRBJ1-1; tentatively, D is TRBD1 (6 bases). This CDR3 region has 15 residues. Germline V CDR1 and CDR2: SGHNT, YYREEE (reference sequence). Trimming stripped 0 bases from V and 1 base from J, with 10 bases between.